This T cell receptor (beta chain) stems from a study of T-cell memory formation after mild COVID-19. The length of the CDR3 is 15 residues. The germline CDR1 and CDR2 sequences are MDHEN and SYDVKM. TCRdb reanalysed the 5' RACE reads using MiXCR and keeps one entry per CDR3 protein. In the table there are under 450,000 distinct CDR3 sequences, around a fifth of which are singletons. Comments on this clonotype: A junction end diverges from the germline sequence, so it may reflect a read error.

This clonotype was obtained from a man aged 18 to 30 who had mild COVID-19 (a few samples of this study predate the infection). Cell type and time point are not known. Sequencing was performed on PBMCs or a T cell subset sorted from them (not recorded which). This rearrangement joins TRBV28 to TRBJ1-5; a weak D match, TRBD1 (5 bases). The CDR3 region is CASRMWGSGYQPQHF. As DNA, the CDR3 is TGTGCCAGCAGGATGTGGGGATCAGGGTATCAGCCACAGCATTTT.